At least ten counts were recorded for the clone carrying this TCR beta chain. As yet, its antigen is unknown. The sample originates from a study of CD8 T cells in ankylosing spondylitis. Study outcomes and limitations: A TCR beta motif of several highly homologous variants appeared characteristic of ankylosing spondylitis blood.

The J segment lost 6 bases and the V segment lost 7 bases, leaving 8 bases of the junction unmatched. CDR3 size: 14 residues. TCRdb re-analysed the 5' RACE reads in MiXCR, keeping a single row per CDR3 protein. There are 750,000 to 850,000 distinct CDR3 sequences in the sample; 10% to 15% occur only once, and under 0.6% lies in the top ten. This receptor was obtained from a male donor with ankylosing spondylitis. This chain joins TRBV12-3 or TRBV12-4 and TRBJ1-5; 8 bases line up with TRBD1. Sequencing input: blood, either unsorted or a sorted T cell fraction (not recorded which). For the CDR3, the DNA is TGTGCCAGCACCGGACAGGGTTTCGGTCAGCCCCAGCATTTT. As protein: CASTGQGFGQPQHF.